The source of this T cell receptor (beta chain) is a study of shared clonotypes between healthy human individuals. Donors comprised only Caucasian adults living in Nashville, Tennessee. Whole-study findings and limits: It was observed that roughly 4.8% of naive CD4 clonotypes were shared across four donors. Naive subsets tended to show greater estimated richness than memory subsets. The study sampled only blood, and tissue repertoires likely differ.

A word on this clone: The antigen is unknown.

The data were produced by immunoSEQ multiplex PCR, yet TCRdb's version contains in-frame clones alone and is incomplete. The sample lists approximately 500,000 clones; roughly 95% were seen once. CDR3 length: 15 residues. Trimming removed 5 bases at V and 0 bases at J, with 14 bases between. Germline CDR1 SGHVS, CDR2 FNYEAQ. This chain connects TRBV7-6 to TRBJ2-7; possible D gene TRBD2, 6 bases. The sequencing input was naive CD4+ T cells sorted from blood. Subset meaning: CD45RA+ positively selected. The source of this sequence is a young woman in good health. Here the CDR3 DNA reads TGTGCCAGCAGCCTCCGTGGGGGGAGCTCCTACGAGCAGTACTTC. Its protein is CASSLRGGSSYEQYF.